This TCR beta chain was recovered during a study of blood T cell repertoires in COVID-19. Study overall: Specimens from acute and convalescent COVID-19 originated in the United States, Italy and Spain. T cells, B-cell-depleted T cells, or PBMCs provided the cDNA or gDNA that served as material.

Repertoires were generated with immunoSEQ multiplex PCR, while TCRdb's copy carries only in-frame clones and drops some. This repertoire shows 470,000 or so clones, approximately 90% found once; its top ten account for roughly 4.3%. V shed 1 base and J 4 bases; nucleotides not matched to a gene: 15. This CDR3 has 18 residues. Per the germline V gene, CDR1 is SGHAT and CDR2 is FQNNGV. This clonotype was sampled from a woman aged 25-40 years with acute or convalescent COVID-19. Input material: peripheral blood. The rearrangement joins TRBV11-2 to TRBJ2-5; the match to TRBD1 covers 7 bases. CDR3: CASSLVGSATGVLETQYF. The DNA for the CDR3 is TGTGCCAGCAGCTTAGTCGGGTCCGCAACAGGGGTGTTAGAGACCCAGTACTTC.